A selection of T cell receptor beta chains follows, all from one sample in a study of CD8+CD57+ T cells in acquired aplastic anemia. MiXCR was run by TCRdb on the reads, yielding one entry per CDR3 protein. This table has about 180,000 distinct CDR3 sequences, approximately 49% appearing once. Input material: sorted CD4+, CD8+, or CD8+CD57+ T cells (not recorded which) from PBMCs. These receptors originate from a human donor in good health. Each CDR3 is given with its conserved first and last residue. Fields, in order: clone size, J gene, V gene, D gene, CDR3 protein, CDR3 DNA. The D gene is left open where the match is weak. Part of the rows lack a size; the others show once, few, many or a class for expanded clones.

clone_size: many
j_call: TRBJ2-1
v_call: TRBV29-1
d_call: NA
cdr3_aa: CSVLRRGAGNEQFF
cdr3_nt: TGCAGCGTTCTAAGGAGGGGGGCCGGTAATGAGCAGTTCTTC

clone_size: NA
j_call: TRBJ2-6
v_call: TRBV24-1
d_call: NA
cdr3_aa: CATSDRWTTGANVLTF
cdr3_nt: TGTGCCACCAGTGACCGATGGACAACTGGGGCCAACGTCCTGACTTTC

clone_size: NA
j_call: TRBJ2-4
v_call: TRBV4-2
d_call: TRBD1
cdr3_aa: CASSPAAPGTGEVRDIQYF
cdr3_nt: TGTGCCAGCAGCCCCGCTGCCCCCGGGACAGGGGAGGTTAGGGACATTCAGTACTTC

clone_size: many
j_call: TRBJ2-7
v_call: TRBV20-1
d_call: NA
cdr3_aa: CSASNPGSSYEQYF
cdr3_nt: TGCAGTGCCTCCAATCCCGGGAGCTCCTACGAGCAGTACTTC

clone_size: NA
j_call: TRBJ1-2
v_call: TRBV2
d_call: NA
cdr3_aa: CASKSPDNEPYGYTF
cdr3_nt: TGCGCCAGCAAGTCCCCGGACAACGAGCCCTATGGCTACACCTTC

clone_size: NA
j_call: TRBJ1-4
v_call: TRBV5-1
d_call: TRBD1
cdr3_aa: CASSTTGTAYEKLFF
cdr3_nt: TGCGCCAGCAGCACCACTGGGACAGCCTATGAAAAACTGTTTTTT

clone_size: NA
j_call: TRBJ2-5
v_call: TRBV6-1
d_call: TRBD2
cdr3_aa: CASSGSSGSWETQYF
cdr3_nt: TGTGCCAGCAGTGGCTCTAGCGGGAGCTGGGAGACCCAGTACTTC

clone_size: many
j_call: TRBJ2-3
v_call: TRBV10-3
d_call: NA
cdr3_aa: CATATDLTSTDTQYF
cdr3_nt: TGTGCCACCGCGACGGATTTAACTAGCACAGATACGCAGTATTTT

clone_size: NA
j_call: TRBJ2-7
v_call: TRBV5-5
d_call: TRBD2
cdr3_aa: CASSLLRGTVYEQYF
cdr3_nt: TGTGCCAGCAGCTTGTTGCGGGGGACTGTTTACGAGCAGTACTTC

clone_size: NA
j_call: TRBJ1-1
v_call: TRBV5-1
d_call: NA
cdr3_aa: CASSLGGTDLGTEAFF
cdr3_nt: TGCGCCAGCAGCTTGGGGGGGACGGACTTGGGCACTGAAGCTTTCTTT

clone_size: NA
j_call: TRBJ2-2
v_call: TRBV7-8
d_call: TRBD2
cdr3_aa: CASSFLGLAGATGELFF
cdr3_nt: TGTGCCAGCAGCTTCCTGGGACTAGCGGGAGCGACGGGGGAGCTGTTTTTT

clone_size: many
j_call: TRBJ2-7
v_call: TRBV7-2
d_call: NA
cdr3_aa: CASSPLLGSYEQYF
cdr3_nt: TGTGCCAGCAGCCCCCTCCTTGGGTCCTACGAGCAGTACTTC

clone_size: NA
j_call: TRBJ1-1
v_call: TRBV10-3
d_call: TRBD1
cdr3_aa: CAISGTGLNTEAFF
cdr3_nt: TGTGCCATCAGTGGGACAGGGTTGAACACTGAAGCTTTCTTT

clone_size: many
j_call: TRBJ2-7
v_call: TRBV6-5
d_call: TRBD1
cdr3_aa: CASGSLPGQKNYKQYF
cdr3_nt: TGTGCCAGCGGTTCGCTTCCGGGACAGAAAAACTACAAGCAGTACTTC

clone_size: many
j_call: TRBJ2-2
v_call: TRBV24-1
d_call: NA
cdr3_aa: CATRARGPGELFF
cdr3_nt: TGTGCCACCAGGGCACGGGGACCCGGGGAGCTGTTTTTT

clone_size: NA
j_call: TRBJ2-5
v_call: TRBV7-3
d_call: TRBD2
cdr3_aa: CASSLQAGAGETQYF
cdr3_nt: TGTGCCAGCAGCTTACAAGCGGGAGCGGGTGAGACCCAGTACTTC

clone_size: NA
j_call: TRBJ2-7
v_call: TRBV12-3/TRBV12-4
d_call: NA
cdr3_aa: CASSSQGGRLYEQYF
cdr3_nt: TGTGCCAGCAGTTCCCAGGGGGGGAGACTCTACGAGCAGTACTTC

clone_size: NA
j_call: TRBJ1-2
v_call: TRBV29-1
d_call: NA
cdr3_aa: CSVGTAGGYAF
cdr3_nt: TGCAGCGTTGGGACCGCCGGCGGCTACGCCTTC

clone_size: NA
j_call: TRBJ2-7
v_call: TRBV20-1
d_call: TRBD2
cdr3_aa: CSASGRPGLGAGPYEQYF
cdr3_nt: TGCAGTGCTAGTGGAAGGCCGGGACTAGGCGCCGGCCCTTACGAGCAGTACTTC

clone_size: NA
j_call: TRBJ2-7
v_call: TRBV7-9
d_call: NA
cdr3_aa: CASNLNGAEQYF
cdr3_nt: TGTGCCAGCAACCTTAATGGGGCCGAGCAGTACTTC

clone_size: NA
j_call: TRBJ2-2
v_call: TRBV2
d_call: TRBD1
cdr3_aa: CASSEGQGVIGELFF
cdr3_nt: TGTGCCAGCAGTGAGGGACAGGGCGTTATTGGGGAGCTGTTTTTT

clone_size: NA
j_call: TRBJ1-1
v_call: TRBV2
d_call: NA
cdr3_aa: CASPTMSTEAFF
cdr3_nt: TGTGCCAGCCCTACTATGAGCACTGAAGCTTTCTTT

clone_size: few
j_call: TRBJ2-3
v_call: TRBV25-1
d_call: TRBD1
cdr3_aa: CATSRDRVTDTQYF
cdr3_nt: TGTGCCACCTCCCGGGACAGGGTTACAGATACGCAGTATTTT

clone_size: many
j_call: TRBJ2-5
v_call: TRBV5-8
d_call: TRBD1
cdr3_aa: CASSLLDRIQETQYF
cdr3_nt: TGTGCCAGCAGCTTGTTGGACAGGATACAAGAGACCCAGTACTTC

clone_size: many
j_call: TRBJ2-5
v_call: TRBV6-2/TRBV6-3
d_call: NA
cdr3_aa: CASSRTGQNQETQYF
cdr3_nt: TGTGCCAGCAGTCGCACAGGACAGAACCAAGAGACCCAGTACTTC

clone_size: many
j_call: TRBJ2-6
v_call: TRBV4-1
d_call: TRBD1
cdr3_aa: CASNRGSGANVLTF
cdr3_nt: TGCGCCAGCAACAGGGGATCTGGGGCCAACGTCCTGACTTTC

clone_size: NA
j_call: TRBJ2-3
v_call: TRBV9
d_call: NA
cdr3_aa: CASSAGTSAGDTQYF
cdr3_nt: TGTGCCAGCAGCGCCGGGACTTCCGCAGGGGATACGCAGTATTTT

clone_size: NA
j_call: TRBJ1-2
v_call: TRBV10-3
d_call: NA
cdr3_aa: CAISESGSYRVNYGYTF
cdr3_nt: TGTGCCATCAGTGAGTCCGGCTCGTATCGGGTTAACTATGGCTACACCTTC

clone_size: NA
j_call: TRBJ2-1
v_call: TRBV19
d_call: NA
cdr3_aa: CASGRSSYNEQFF
cdr3_nt: TGTGCCAGTGGCCGGTCTTCCTACAATGAGCAGTTCTTC

clone_size: NA
j_call: TRBJ1-5
v_call: TRBV7-9
d_call: NA
cdr3_aa: CASTQMDQPQHF
cdr3_nt: TGTGCCAGCACCCAAATGGATCAGCCCCAGCATTTT

clone_size: NA
j_call: TRBJ1-1
v_call: TRBV2
d_call: NA
cdr3_aa: CASSDGGVNTEAFF
cdr3_nt: TGTGCCAGCAGTGATGGGGGGGTGAACACTGAAGCTTTCTTT

clone_size: many
j_call: TRBJ2-4
v_call: TRBV20-1
d_call: TRBD1
cdr3_aa: CSASQGAENIQYF
cdr3_nt: TGCAGTGCTAGCCAGGGGGCGGAGAACATTCAGTACTTC

clone_size: few
j_call: TRBJ2-2
v_call: TRBV19
d_call: NA
cdr3_aa: CASSWRSTGELFF
cdr3_nt: TGTGCCAGTAGTTGGCGATCGACCGGGGAGCTGTTTTTT

clone_size: NA
j_call: TRBJ2-1
v_call: TRBV20-1
d_call: NA
cdr3_aa: CSARRILASSYNEQFF
cdr3_nt: TGCAGTGCTAGGAGGATACTAGCCTCCTCCTACAATGAGCAGTTCTTC

clone_size: NA
j_call: TRBJ2-3
v_call: TRBV15
d_call: TRBD2
cdr3_aa: CATSRGSGTRGTDTQYF
cdr3_nt: TGTGCCACCAGCAGAGGTAGCGGGACGCGGGGCACAGATACGCAGTATTTT

clone_size: many
j_call: TRBJ1-1
v_call: TRBV7-9
d_call: NA
cdr3_aa: CATGGHMNTEAFF
cdr3_nt: TGTGCCACCGGTGGCCACATGAACACTGAAGCTTTCTTT

clone_size: NA
j_call: TRBJ2-7
v_call: TRBV20-1
d_call: NA
cdr3_aa: CSAARRGRLSYEQYF
cdr3_nt: TGCAGTGCCGCCCGGAGGGGGAGGCTCTCCTACGAACAGTACTTC

clone_size: many
j_call: TRBJ2-2
v_call: TRBV14
d_call: NA
cdr3_aa: CASSLSRTGELFF
cdr3_nt: TGTGCCAGCAGCCTAAGCAGGACCGGGGAGCTGTTTTTT

clone_size: NA
j_call: TRBJ2-7
v_call: TRBV5-6
d_call: NA
cdr3_aa: CASRRHGGSYEQYF
cdr3_nt: TGTGCCAGCAGACGACATGGGGGTAGCTACGAGCAGTACTTC

clone_size: NA
j_call: TRBJ1-2
v_call: TRBV29-1
d_call: NA
cdr3_aa: CSAVGTVHGYTF
cdr3_nt: TGCAGCGCCGTGGGGACGGTCCATGGCTACACCTTC

clone_size: NA
j_call: TRBJ2-1
v_call: TRBV15
d_call: NA
cdr3_aa: CATSRDLPRSGHEQFF
cdr3_nt: TGTGCCACCAGCAGAGATCTACCGCGTTCAGGCCATGAGCAGTTCTTC

clone_size: NA
j_call: TRBJ1-2
v_call: TRBV4-2
d_call: NA
cdr3_aa: CASSQDRGRNGYTF
cdr3_nt: TGTGCCAGCAGCCAAGATCGGGGAAGGAATGGCTACACCTTC

clone_size: NA
j_call: TRBJ2-1
v_call: TRBV11-1
d_call: TRBD2
cdr3_aa: CASSLPQASGRNEQFF
cdr3_nt: TGTGCCAGCAGCTTACCCCAGGCTAGCGGGAGGAATGAGCAGTTCTTC

clone_size: NA
j_call: TRBJ1-3
v_call: TRBV10-3
d_call: TRBD1
cdr3_aa: CAGKTGTGDNSGNTIYF
cdr3_nt: TGTGCCGGGAAGACCGGGACAGGGGATAACTCTGGAAACACCATATATTTT

clone_size: NA
j_call: TRBJ2-7
v_call: TRBV4-1
d_call: NA
cdr3_aa: CASSHTSSYEQYF
cdr3_nt: TGCGCCAGCAGCCACACTAGTTCCTACGAGCAGTACTTC

clone_size: NA
j_call: TRBJ2-1
v_call: TRBV2
d_call: TRBD1
cdr3_aa: CASRAGQGVHEQFF
cdr3_nt: TGTGCCAGCAGGGCGGGACAGGGAGTACATGAGCAGTTCTTC

clone_size: few
j_call: TRBJ2-1
v_call: TRBV29-1
d_call: NA
cdr3_aa: CSVFPWAGGNEQFF
cdr3_nt: TGCAGCGTTTTCCCCTGGGCTGGAGGCAATGAGCAGTTCTTC

clone_size: NA
j_call: TRBJ1-1
v_call: TRBV2
d_call: NA
cdr3_aa: CASSFRANTEAFF
cdr3_nt: TGTGCCAGCAGTTTTCGGGCGAACACTGAAGCTTTCTTT

clone_size: NA
j_call: TRBJ2-3
v_call: TRBV29-1
d_call: NA
cdr3_aa: CSVLRVDTDTQYF
cdr3_nt: TGCAGCGTTTTAAGGGTAGACACAGATACGCAGTATTTT

clone_size: once
j_call: TRBJ2-1
v_call: TRBV11-3
d_call: NA
cdr3_aa: CASNHQGGLLLGNEQFF
cdr3_nt: TGTGCCAGCAACCACCAAGGTGGACTCCTTCTTGGGAATGAGCAGTTCTTC

clone_size: many
j_call: TRBJ1-5
v_call: TRBV20-1
d_call: NA
cdr3_aa: CSAIRGSGSLGPQHF
cdr3_nt: TGCAGTGCTATAAGGGGGTCAGGGTCACTTGGGCCCCAGCATTTT

clone_size: NA
j_call: TRBJ1-2
v_call: TRBV19
d_call: TRBD1
cdr3_aa: CASSQGADGYTF
cdr3_nt: TGTGCCAGTAGTCAGGGGGCGGATGGCTACACCTTC

clone_size: NA
j_call: TRBJ2-7
v_call: TRBV11-2
d_call: NA
cdr3_aa: CASSSLPGEQYF
cdr3_nt: TGTGCCAGCAGCTCACTTCCAGGAGAGCAGTACTTC

clone_size: few
j_call: TRBJ1-1
v_call: TRBV30
d_call: TRBD1
cdr3_aa: CAWSVEVGQGVEAFF
cdr3_nt: TGTGCCTGGAGTGTTGAAGTTGGGCAGGGGGTAGAAGCTTTCTTT

clone_size: NA
j_call: TRBJ1-2
v_call: TRBV19
d_call: NA
cdr3_aa: CASSVLRQTNLYGYTF
cdr3_nt: TGTGCCAGTAGTGTACTAAGACAAACCAACCTCTATGGCTACACCTTC